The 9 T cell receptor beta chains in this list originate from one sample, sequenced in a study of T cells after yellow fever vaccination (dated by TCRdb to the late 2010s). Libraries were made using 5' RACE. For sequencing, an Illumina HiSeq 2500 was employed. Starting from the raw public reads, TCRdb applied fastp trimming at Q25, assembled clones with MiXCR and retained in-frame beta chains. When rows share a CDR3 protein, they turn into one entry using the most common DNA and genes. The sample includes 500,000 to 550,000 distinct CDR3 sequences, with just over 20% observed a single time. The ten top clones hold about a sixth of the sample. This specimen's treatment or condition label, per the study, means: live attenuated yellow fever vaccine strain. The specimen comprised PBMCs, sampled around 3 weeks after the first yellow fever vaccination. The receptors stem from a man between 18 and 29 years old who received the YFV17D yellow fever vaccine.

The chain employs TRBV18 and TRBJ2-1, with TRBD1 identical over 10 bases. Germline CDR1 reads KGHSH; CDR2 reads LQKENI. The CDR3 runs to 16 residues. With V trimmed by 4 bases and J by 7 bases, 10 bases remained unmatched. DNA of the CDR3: TGTGCCAGCTCACTTAGTCCCGGGACAGGGGTAAATGAGCAGTTCTTC. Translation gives CASSLSPGTGVNEQFF. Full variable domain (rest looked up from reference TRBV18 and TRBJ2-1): NAGVMQNPRHLVRRRGQEARLRCSPMKGHSHVYWYRQLPEEGLKFMVYLQKENIIDESGMPKERFSAEFPKEGPSILRIQQVVRGDSAAYFCASSLSPGTGVNEQFFGPGTRLTVL.

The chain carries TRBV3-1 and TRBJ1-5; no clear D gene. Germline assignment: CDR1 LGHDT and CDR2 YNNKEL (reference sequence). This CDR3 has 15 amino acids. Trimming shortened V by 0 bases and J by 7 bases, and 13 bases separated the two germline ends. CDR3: CASSQDPEGGQPQHF. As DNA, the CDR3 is TGTGCCAGCAGCCAAGATCCAGAGGGAGGCCAGCCCCAGCATTTT.

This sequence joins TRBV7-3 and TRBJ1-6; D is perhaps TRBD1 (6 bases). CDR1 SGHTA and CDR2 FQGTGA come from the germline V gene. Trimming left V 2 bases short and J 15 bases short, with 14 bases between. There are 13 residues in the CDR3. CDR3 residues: CASSLLGGQDLHF. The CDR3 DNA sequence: TGTGCCAGCAGCTTATTAGGGGGGCAGGACCTCCACTTT.

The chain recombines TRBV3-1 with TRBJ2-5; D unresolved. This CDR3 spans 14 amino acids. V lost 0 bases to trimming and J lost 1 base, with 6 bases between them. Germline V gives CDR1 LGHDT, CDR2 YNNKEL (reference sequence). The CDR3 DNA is TGTGCCAGCAGCCAAGAGGCCCGCCAAGAGACCCAGTACTTC. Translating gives CASSQEARQETQYF.

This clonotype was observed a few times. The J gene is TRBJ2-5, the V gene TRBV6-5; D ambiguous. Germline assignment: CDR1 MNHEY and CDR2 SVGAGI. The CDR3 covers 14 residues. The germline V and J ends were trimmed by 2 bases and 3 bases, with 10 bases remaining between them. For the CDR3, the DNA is TGTGCCAGCAGTTACCGGCAGCCAGAAGAGACCCAGTACTTC. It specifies CASSYRQPEETQYF.

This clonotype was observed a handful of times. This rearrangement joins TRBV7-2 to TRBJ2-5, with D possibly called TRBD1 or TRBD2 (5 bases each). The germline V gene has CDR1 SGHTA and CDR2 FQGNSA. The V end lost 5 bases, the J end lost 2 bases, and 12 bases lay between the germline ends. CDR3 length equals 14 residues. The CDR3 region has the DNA TGTGCCAGCAGCCAGGCCTGGGGGCAAGAGACCCAGTACTTC. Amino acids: CASSQAWGQETQYF. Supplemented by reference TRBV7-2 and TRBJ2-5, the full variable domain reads GAGVSQSPSNKVTEKGKDVELRCDPISGHTALYWYRQSLGQGLEFLIYFQGNSAPDKSGLPSDRFSAERTGGSVSTLTIQRTQQEDSAVYLCASSQAWGQETQYFGPGTRLLVL.

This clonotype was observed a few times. The CDR3 DNA reads as TGTGCCAGCAGTTCCCACGGGTCCACAGATACGCAGTATTTT. It is translated as CASSSHGSTDTQYF. J is TRBJ2-3 and V is TRBV27; D is unclear. The length of the CDR3 is 14 residues. V was shortened by 4 bases and J by 2 bases, with 10 bases between the two germline ends. Looked up from germline, CDR1 is MNHEY and CDR2 is SMNVEV (reference sequence).

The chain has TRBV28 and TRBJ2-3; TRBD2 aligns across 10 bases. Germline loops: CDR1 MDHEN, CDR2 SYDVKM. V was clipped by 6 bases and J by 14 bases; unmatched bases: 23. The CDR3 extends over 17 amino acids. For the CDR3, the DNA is TGTGCCAGCAGCCCCCTATTGACTAGAGCGGGGGGGCCTTTGTTGTATTTT. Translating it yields CASSPLLTRAGGPLLYF.

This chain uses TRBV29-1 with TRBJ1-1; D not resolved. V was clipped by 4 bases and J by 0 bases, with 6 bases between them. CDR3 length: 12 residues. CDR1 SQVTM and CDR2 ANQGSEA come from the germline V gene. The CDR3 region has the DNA TGCAGCGTTGCGGGGTTGAACACTGAAGCTTTCTTT. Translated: CSVAGLNTEAFF.